This T cell receptor (beta chain) was retrieved from a study of T-cell reconstitution after alpha-beta-depleted transplantation in children (dated by TCRdb to the mid-2010s). Broadly, across the study: The study quantitatively tracked T-cell immune reconstitution after TCRalphabeta/CD19-depleted allogeneic hematopoietic cell transplantation in children using TCR repertoire profiling. Overall study results and their limits: Hyperexpanded clone frequencies declined over subsequent months; after one year, T-cell counts and TCRbeta diversity were mostly attributed to newly produced T cells. About two months after transplant, the apparently early recovery of alphabetaT-cell counts reportedly depended on just several hundred clones that had expanded rapidly and came from non-depleted graft cells. In some patients, high TCRbeta diversity at day 60 was attributed to recipient T cells and intrathymic progenitors that had survived conditioning.

In regard to this clonotype: Its recognized antigen is unknown. No qualities accompany the bases; no much larger clone lies one base away.

The meaning of the sample's treatment or condition label: allogeneic hematopoietic cell transplantation with graft depleted of TCRalphabeta T cells and CD19 B cells. The transplant recipients were children given TCRalphabeta/CD19-depleted allogeneic hematopoietic cell grafts. Receptor libraries were prepared by PCR. Sequenced on an Illumina HiSeq 2500. TCR libraries were prepared with molecular barcoding, using unique molecular identifiers to normalize TCRbeta repertoire quantification. The public reads were reanalyzed by TCRdb: fastp trimming at Q25, MiXCR alignment, in-frame beta chains only. Rows with a matching CDR3 protein are joined into one entry that keeps the most common DNA and genes. The sample data list around 110,000 distinct CDR3 sequences, and approximately 10% of these were observed just once. 34% of the sample comes from the top ten. From the cysteine up to the phenylalanine, the CDR3 has a length of 16 residues. The only DNA kept is the CDR3, 48 bases in frame from the first base. From V the trimming removes 4 bases and from J it removes 5 bases, while the gene matches leave 11 bases of the junction unaccounted for. For CDR1 and CDR2, the germline V gene lists SGHRS and YFSETQ.

The sample in question was PBMCs, obtained before TCRalphabeta/CD19-depleted stem cell transplant. The sequence derives from a boy between 2 and 10 years old with acute lymphoblastic leukemia, due to receive a stem cell transplant. Rearrangement joined TRBV5-1 to TRBJ2-2; TRBD1 matches 7 bases in the middle. The bases are TGCGCCAGCAGCCCCCCGGACAGGATGGAAACCGGGGAGCTGTTTTTT. Its product reads: CASSPPDRMETGELFF. When the CDR3 is completed using the reference TRBV5-1 and TRBJ2-2 genes on either side, the full variable domain is KAGVTQTPRYLIKTRGQQVTLSCSPISGHRSVSWYQQTPGQGLQFLFEYFSETQRNKGNFPGRFSGRQFSNSRSEMNVSTLELGDSALYLCASSPPDRMETGELFFGEGSRLTVL.